This TCR beta chain was found in a study of blood T cell repertoires in COVID-19. Turning to the study itself: Researchers got acute and convalescent COVID-19 samples from the United States, Italy and Spain. PBMCs, B-cell-depleted T cells, or T cells provided the cDNA or gDNA that made up the material.

Looked up from germline, CDR1 is LNHDA and CDR2 is SQIVND (reference sequence). V lost 3 bases to trimming and J lost 6 bases; unmatched junction nucleotides: 12. The CDR3 is made up of 16 amino acids. TCRdb's table, derived via immunoSEQ multiplex PCR, lists solely in-frame clones and lacks some. The sample includes roughly 130,000 clones, 80% to 90% of them seen just once. The clonotype originates from a woman between 55 and 75 years old with acute or convalescent COVID-19. J is TRBJ2-7 and V is TRBV19; 9 positions match TRBD1. Sequencing was performed on peripheral blood. CDR3 sequence: CASSILPGTGLREQYF. CDR3 DNA: TGTGCCAGTAGTATCCTACCCGGGACAGGGCTTCGCGAGCAGTACTTC.